This is a list of T cell receptor beta chains from one sample in a study of cytomegalovirus exposure and HLA in healthy donors. Sequenced by immunoSEQ multiplex PCR; TCRdb stores in-frame clones only, minus some. The sample shows 200,000 to 250,000 clones, about 72% of them seen only once. Sample: PBMCs. These TCRs come from a male donor in good health and CMV-seronegative. Both conserved end residues are part of each CDR3. D genes are given only for firm matches. Only some rows state a clone size, as once, few, many or a class for expanded clones.

>.|TRBJ2-2|TRBD2|TRBV27
CASSSGLAFNTGELFF
TGTGCCAGCAGTTCAGGACTAGCGTTTAACACCGGGGAGCTGTTTTTT
>.|TRBJ1-4|TRBD1|TRBV25-1
CASSVLGQGEEKLFF
TGTGCCAGCAGTGTGTTAGGACAGGGGGAAGAAAAACTGTTTTTT
>.|TRBJ2-6|TRBD2|TRBV28
CATGRLADSGANVLTF
TGTGCCACCGGACGACTAGCGGACTCTGGGGCCAACGTCCTGACTTTC
>.|TRBJ2-1|.|TRBV6-5
CASAMHSGDYNEQFF
TGTGCCAGCGCGATGCATAGCGGAGACTACAATGAGCAGTTCTTC
>.|TRBJ1-4|TRBD1|TRBV7-2
CASSFRTGATNEKLFF
TGTGCCAGCAGCTTCCGGACAGGCGCGACGAATGAAAAACTGTTTTTT
>.|TRBJ1-4|TRBD1|TRBV28
CASSSTGGSEKLFF
TGTGCCAGCAGTTCGACAGGGGGCTCTGAAAAACTGTTTTTT
>.|TRBJ1-2|TRBD1|TRBV4-1
CASSQEQGAGYTF
TGCGCCAGCAGCCAAGAACAGGGGGCTGGCTACACCTTC
>.|TRBJ1-4|.|TRBV7-3
CASSSFGGPNEKLFF
TGTGCCAGCAGCTCCTTCGGGGGGCCTAATGAAAAACTGTTTTTT
>few|TRBJ2-7|.|TRBV5-1
CASSLLAGAVYEQYF
TGCGCCAGCAGCTTGTTGGCGGGGGCGGTCTACGAGCAGTACTTC
>.|TRBJ2-7|.|TRBV7-2
CASTPPAGLYEQYF
TGTGCCAGCACCCCCCCCGCGGGGCTGTACGAGCAGTACTTC
>.|TRBJ2-7|.|TRBV9
CASSVDEGAPNYVQYF
TGTGCCAGCAGCGTAGACGAGGGCGCCCCCAACTACGTGCAGTACTTC
>few|TRBJ2-7|TRBD2|TRBV6-1
CASSESHGGASYEQYF
TGTGCCAGCAGTGAATCCCACGGGGGGGCGTCCTACGAGCAGTACTTC
>few|TRBJ1-2|.|TRBV6-1
CASSGPPAGGYGYTF
TGTGCCAGCAGTGGCCCCCCGGCCGGCGGCTATGGCTACACCTTC
>.|TRBJ1-4|.|TRBV5-1
CASSLRQGGWTTNEKLFF
TGCGCCAGCAGCTTGCGGCAGGGAGGGTGGACAACTAATGAAAAACTGTTTTTT
>.|TRBJ2-7|TRBD1|TRBV7-9
CASSPLTGNEQYF
TGTGCCAGCAGCCCGCTGACAGGGAATGAGCAGTACTTC
>few|TRBJ2-1|TRBD2|TRBV2
CARGRGTSQEEQFF
TGTGCCAGAGGCCGGGGGACTAGCCAAGAAGAGCAGTTCTTC
>.|TRBJ2-3|.|TRBV12-1
CASSSLTSGRSTDTQYF
TGTGCCAGCAGCTCCCTGACTAGCGGGAGAAGCACAGATACGCAGTATTTT
>.|TRBJ1-4|.|TRBV9
CASSVDVTDNEKLFF
TGTGCCAGCAGCGTAGATGTGACAGATAATGAAAAACTGTTTTTT
>.|TRBJ2-7|TRBD1|TRBV10-3
CAISGGTGVIDEQYF
TGTGCCATCAGTGGGGGGACAGGGGTTATAGACGAGCAGTACTTC
>.|TRBJ2-7|.|TRBV4-1
CASREGSTYEQYF
TGCGCCAGCAGGGAGGGGTCGACCTACGAGCAGTACTTC
>.|TRBJ2-1|TRBD2|TRBV5-1
CASSRNLAGGYNEQFF
TGCGCCAGCAGCCGAAACCTAGCGGGAGGGTACAATGAGCAGTTCTTC
>.|TRBJ2-7|.|TRBV6-1
CASSVEDSYEQYF
TGTGCCAGCAGTGTAGAGGACTCCTACGAGCAGTACTTC
>.|TRBJ1-1|TRBD1|TRBV6-5
CASSWGQGAPIEAFF
TGTGCCAGCAGTTGGGGACAGGGGGCGCCGATTGAAGCTTTCTTT
>.|TRBJ2-7|TRBD1|TRBV10-3
CAISGQGADEQYF
TGTGCCATCAGTGGGCAGGGGGCAGACGAGCAGTACTTC
>.|TRBJ1-5|.|TRBV5-8
CASNSIRFQSNQPQHF
TGTGCCAGCAACTCCATTCGTTTCCAAAGCAATCAGCCCCAGCATTTT
>.|TRBJ1-4|.|TRBV20-1
CSAEYGEKLFF
TGCAGTGCCGAATATGGCGAAAAACTGTTTTTT
>few|TRBJ2-7|.|TRBV20-1
CSARGRYEQYF
TGCAGTGCTAGAGGGAGATACGAGCAGTACTTC
>.|TRBJ2-5|TRBD1|TRBV19
CASTPGQGPLETQYF
TGTGCCAGTACCCCGGGACAGGGGCCGCTAGAGACCCAGTACTTC
>.|TRBJ1-2|TRBD1|TRBV25-1
CASSEVGGAGYTF
TGTGCCAGCAGTGAAGTAGGGGGCGCCGGCTACACCTTC
>few|TRBJ2-7|TRBD2|TRBV5-5
CASSLTSERYF
TGTGCCAGCAGCCTGACTAGCGAAAGGTACTTC
>.|TRBJ2-7|.|TRBV11-3
CASSLDGYEQYF
TGTGCCAGCAGCTTAGACGGCTACGAGCAGTACTTC
>.|TRBJ1-3|.|TRBV7-9
CASSPPDSLTISGNTIYF
TGTGCCAGCAGCCCTCCGGACAGCCTAACCATTTCTGGAAACACCATATATTTT
>.|TRBJ2-7|TRBD2|TRBV4-1
CASSQEPGLAGGGYEQYF
TGCGCCAGCAGCCAGGAGCCGGGACTAGCGGGAGGTGGCTACGAGCAGTACTTC
>.|TRBJ2-7|TRBD1|TRBV15
CATSRDPGTGGYEQYF
TGTGCCACCAGCAGAGACCCCGGGACAGGGGGTTACGAGCAGTACTTC
>.|TRBJ2-1|.|TRBV28
CASSSYDEQFF
TGTGCCAGCAGTTCCTACGATGAGCAGTTCTTC
>.|TRBJ2-7|.|TRBV2
CASSEGETGNYEQYF
TGTGCCAGCAGTGAAGGGGAGACAGGCAACTACGAGCAGTACTTC
>.|TRBJ1-2|TRBD1|TRBV14
CASSLRPGQQGGYTF
TGTGCCAGCAGCCTTCGACCGGGACAGCAGGGGGGCTACACCTTC
>.|TRBJ2-2|TRBD1|TRBV9
CASSETGVWTGELFF
TGTGCCAGCAGCGAGACAGGGGTGTGGACCGGGGAGCTGTTTTTT
>.|TRBJ1-5|.|TRBV6-5
CASSLTGINQPQHF
TGTGCCAGCAGCCTAACAGGTATCAATCAGCCCCAGCATTTT
>.|TRBJ2-7|.|TRBV9
CASSVGQVSYEQYF
TGTGCCAGCAGCGTAGGACAGGTCTCCTACGAGCAGTACTTC
>once|TRBJ2-7|TRBD1|TRBV5-1
CASSTDRGLLYEQYF
TGCGCCAGCAGCACAGACAGGGGGTTATTGTACGAGCAGTACTTC
>.|TRBJ2-5|TRBD2|TRBV4-2
CASSQGNLAGGETQYF
TGTGCCAGCAGCCAAGGGAATCTAGCGGGGGGGGAGACCCAGTACTTC
>once|TRBJ2-7|.|TRBV7-9
CSSSLGTPEQYF
TGTTCCAGCAGCCTAGGGACTCCCGAGCAGTACTTC
>.|TRBJ1-3|.|TRBV11-2
CATRTERSGNTIYF
TGTGCCACCCGGACAGAAAGGTCTGGAAACACCATATATTTT
>.|TRBJ1-1|.|TRBV28
CASRYMDTEAFF
TGTGCCAGCAGATACATGGACACTGAAGCTTTCTTT
>.|TRBJ2-1|TRBD2|TRBV4-1
CASSQDWGEGNEQFF
TGCGCCAGCAGCCAAGATTGGGGGGAGGGAAATGAGCAGTTCTTC
>.|TRBJ2-7|TRBD2|TRBV7-8
CASSLGMGLAYNEQYF
TGTGCCAGCAGCTTAGGGATGGGACTAGCGTATAACGAGCAGTACTTC
>.|TRBJ2-2|TRBD1|TRBV28
CASSFGQGRANTGELFF
TGTGCCAGCAGTTTTGGACAGGGTAGGGCGAACACCGGGGAGCTGTTTTTT
>.|TRBJ2-2|.|TRBV4-1
CASSQMPRTTGELFF
TGCGCCAGCAGCCAAATGCCTAGAACCACCGGGGAGCTGTTTTTT
>once|TRBJ2-5|.|TRBV27
CASRSLDRETQYF
TGTGCCAGCAGGTCTTTAGACAGGGAGACCCAGTACTTC
>once|TRBJ2-3|TRBD1|TRBV11-2
CASRRTGSTQYF
TGTGCCAGCAGGAGGACAGGAAGTACGCAGTATTTT
>.|TRBJ1-2|.|TRBV5-8
CASSLEGAGGYGYTF
TGTGCCAGCAGCTTGGAAGGGGCCGGGGGGTATGGCTACACCTTC
>.|TRBJ2-3|TRBD2|TRBV5-1
CASSSRLAGSDTQYF
TGCGCCAGCAGCTCCCGACTAGCGGGGTCAGATACGCAGTATTTT
>.|TRBJ1-2|TRBD1|TRBV29-1
CSVGTGGFDYGYTF
TGCAGCGTTGGTACAGGGGGCTTTGACTATGGCTACACCTTC
>.|TRBJ2-7|.|TRBV5-1
CASSQGLAGVSEQYF
TGCGCCAGCAGCCAGGGGCTGGCGGGAGTGTCCGAGCAGTACTTC
>few|TRBJ2-5|TRBD2|TRBV7-3
CASSFAGEETQYF
TGTGCCAGCAGCTTCGCGGGAGAGGAGACCCAGTACTTC
>.|TRBJ2-7|TRBD2|TRBV5-1
CASSLDLGTSGSQEYF
TGCGCCAGCAGCCTGGACTTGGGGACTAGCGGGAGTCAGGAGTACTTC
>.|TRBJ2-3|TRBD2|TRBV2
CASSGTSKTDTQYF
TGTGCCAGCAGTGGGACTAGCAAAACAGATACGCAGTATTTT
>.|TRBJ2-7|TRBD2|TRBV6-6
CASSYSTVGGDYEQYF
TGTGCCAGCAGTTACTCGACGGTCGGGGGGGACTACGAGCAGTACTTC
>.|TRBJ2-7|.|TRBV11-2
CASSLEAGFTYEQYF
TGTGCCAGCAGCTTAGAGGCAGGGTTCACCTACGAGCAGTACTTC